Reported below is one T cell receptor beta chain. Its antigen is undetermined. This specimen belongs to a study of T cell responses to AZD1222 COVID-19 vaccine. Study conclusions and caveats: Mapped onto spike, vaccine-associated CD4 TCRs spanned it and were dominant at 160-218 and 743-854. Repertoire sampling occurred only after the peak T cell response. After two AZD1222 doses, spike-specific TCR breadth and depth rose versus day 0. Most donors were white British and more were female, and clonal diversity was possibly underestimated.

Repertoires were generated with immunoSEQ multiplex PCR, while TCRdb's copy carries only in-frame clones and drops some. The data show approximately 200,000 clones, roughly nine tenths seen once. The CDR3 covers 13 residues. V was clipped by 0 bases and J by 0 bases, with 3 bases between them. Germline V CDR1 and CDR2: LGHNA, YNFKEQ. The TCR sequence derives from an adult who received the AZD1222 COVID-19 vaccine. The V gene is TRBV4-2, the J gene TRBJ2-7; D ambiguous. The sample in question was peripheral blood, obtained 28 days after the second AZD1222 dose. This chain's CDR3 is CASSQETSYEQYF. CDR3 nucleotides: TGTGCCAGCAGCCAAGAAACCTCCTACGAGCAGTACTTC.